Sequencing of this T cell receptor beta chain was carried out in a study of CD8 T cells in ankylosing spondylitis. Overall study findings and caveats: CD8+ cells made up the disease-linked clones, which were relatively rare in peripheral blood. What seemed typical of ankylosing spondylitis blood was a TCR beta motif built from about 8 highly homologous variants. Reported data indicate significant enrichment of disease-linked clones within matched ankylosing spondylitis synovial fluid.

Comments on this clonotype: The antigen is undetermined.

Molecular-barcoded quantitative 5'-RACE produced these TCR beta libraries. TCRdb called the 5' RACE reads again in MiXCR, with one record for every CDR3 protein. The sample includes approximately 500,000 distinct CDR3 sequences, approximately 12% seen only once; the top ten take under 7.5%. V shed 5 bases and J 5 bases; nucleotides not matched to a gene: 6. This CDR3 has 14 amino acids. Looked up from germline, CDR1 is SGHTA and CDR2 is FQGNSA. V is TRBV7-2 and J is TRBJ2-7; 10 bases fit TRBD1. The material sequenced was blood, either unsorted or a sorted T cell fraction (not recorded which). The source of this sequence is a male donor with ankylosing spondylitis. CDR3 amino acids: CASSPWDRGNEQYF. The CDR3 DNA reads as TGTGCCAGCAGCCCATGGGACAGGGGCAACGAGCAGTACTTC.